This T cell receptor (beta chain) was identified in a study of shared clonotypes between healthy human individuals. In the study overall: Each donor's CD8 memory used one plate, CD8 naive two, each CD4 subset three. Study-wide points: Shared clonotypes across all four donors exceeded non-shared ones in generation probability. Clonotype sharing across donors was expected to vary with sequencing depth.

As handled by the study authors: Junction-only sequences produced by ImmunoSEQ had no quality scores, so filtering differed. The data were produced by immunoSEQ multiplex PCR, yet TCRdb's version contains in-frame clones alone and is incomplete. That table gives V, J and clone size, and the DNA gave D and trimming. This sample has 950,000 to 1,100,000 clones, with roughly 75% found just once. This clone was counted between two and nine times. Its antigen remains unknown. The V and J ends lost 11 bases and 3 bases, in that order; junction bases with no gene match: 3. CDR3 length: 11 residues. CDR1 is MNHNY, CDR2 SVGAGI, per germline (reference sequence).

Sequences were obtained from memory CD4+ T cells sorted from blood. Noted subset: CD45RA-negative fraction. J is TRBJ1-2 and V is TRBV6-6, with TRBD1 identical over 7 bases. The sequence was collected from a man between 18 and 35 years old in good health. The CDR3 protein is CASGTDYGYTF. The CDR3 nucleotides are TGTGCCTCCGGGACAGACTATGGCTACACCTTC.